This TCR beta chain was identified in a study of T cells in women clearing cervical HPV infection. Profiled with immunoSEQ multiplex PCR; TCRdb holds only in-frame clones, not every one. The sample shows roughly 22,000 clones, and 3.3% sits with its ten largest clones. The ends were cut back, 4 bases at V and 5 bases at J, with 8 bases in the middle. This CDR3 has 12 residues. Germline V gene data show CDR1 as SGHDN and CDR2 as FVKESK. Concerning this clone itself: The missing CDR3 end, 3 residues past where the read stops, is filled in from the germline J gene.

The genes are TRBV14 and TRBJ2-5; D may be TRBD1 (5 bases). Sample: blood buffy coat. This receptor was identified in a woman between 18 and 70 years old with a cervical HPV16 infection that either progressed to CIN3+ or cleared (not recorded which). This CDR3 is CASSPPGETQYF. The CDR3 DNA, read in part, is TGTGCCAGCAGCCCCCCAGGGGAGACC.